The sequence of this TCR beta chain was determined in a study of cytomegalovirus exposure and HLA in healthy donors. The study, taken as a whole, reports: Accurate predictions that matched the HLA-A and HLA-B alleles of most subjects were reportedly made from TCR beta sequences. Upon later analysis, HLA-associated TCR beta chains proved more clonally expanded than other, equally common chains. CMV antigen specificity was confirmed in vitro for a few CMV-associated chains. Follow-up analysis found HLA locus-dependent TCR association rates, highest for DRB1 and lowest for HLA-C.

This clone was counted a few times. Its antigen is as yet unknown. Primers included in the PCR were 60 Vbeta and 13 Jbeta primers. Generated by immunoSEQ multiplex PCR, the TCRdb table keeps only in-frame clones and is missing some. The data hold tens of thousands of clones, with more than 70% observed a single time. Looked up from germline, CDR1 is SGHTA and CDR2 is FQGTGA. Between the trimmed V and J ends, which lost 5 bases and 6 bases, there was a span of 16 bases. The CDR3 has 14 amino acids. The chain combines TRBV7-3 with TRBJ1-1, with D tentatively TRBD1 (5 bases). The receptor comes from a male donor in good health and CMV-seropositive. Sequenced material: PBMCs. This chain's CDR3 is CASSPMGPGAEAFF. The DNA of the CDR3 is TGTGCCAGCAGCCCTATGGGGCCGGGAGCTGAAGCTTTCTTT.